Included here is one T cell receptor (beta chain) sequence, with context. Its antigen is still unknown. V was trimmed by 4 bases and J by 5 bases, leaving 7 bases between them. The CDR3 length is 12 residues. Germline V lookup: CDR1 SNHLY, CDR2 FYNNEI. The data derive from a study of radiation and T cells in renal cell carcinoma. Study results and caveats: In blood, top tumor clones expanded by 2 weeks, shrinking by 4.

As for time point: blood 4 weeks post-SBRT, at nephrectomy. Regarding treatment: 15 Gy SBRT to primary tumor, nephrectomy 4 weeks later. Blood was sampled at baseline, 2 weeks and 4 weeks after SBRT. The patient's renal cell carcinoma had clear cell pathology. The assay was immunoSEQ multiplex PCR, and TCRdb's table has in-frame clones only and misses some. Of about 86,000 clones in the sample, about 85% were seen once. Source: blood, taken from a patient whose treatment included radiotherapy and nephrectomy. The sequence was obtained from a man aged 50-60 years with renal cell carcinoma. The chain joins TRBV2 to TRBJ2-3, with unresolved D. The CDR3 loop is CASSVQQDTQYF. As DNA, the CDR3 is TGTGCCAGCAGTGTACAACAAGATACGCAGTATTTT.